Following are 6 T cell receptor beta chains from one sample sequenced in a study of shared clonotypes between healthy human individuals. The repertoire was sequenced with immunoSEQ multiplex PCR; TCRdb's copy has only in-frame clones and lacks some. The sample has about a million clones, around 75% seen once. The specimen sequenced was memory CD4+ T cells sorted from blood. Subset described: CD45RA-negative fraction. Receptors were obtained from a man younger than 35 in good health.

The rearrangement joins TRBV2 to TRBJ1-2; a possible D gene is TRBD1 (5 bases). The CDR3 is 13 amino acids. In germline, CDR1 is SNHLY, CDR2 FYNNEI. Deletions cut 7 bases from V and 4 bases from J, with 13 bases between. This CDR3 reads CASMTGLAYGYTF. In nucleotides, the CDR3 is TGTGCCAGCATGACGGGGCTGGCCTATGGCTACACCTTC.

This sequence joins TRBV2 and TRBJ2-5, with D tentatively TRBD1 or TRBD2 (5 bases each). Deletions cut 6 bases from V and 3 bases from J, with 14 bases between. CDR3 size: 14 residues. Germline CDR1 is SNHLY and CDR2 is FYNNEI. The CDR3 here is CASRTGTAKETQYF. The CDR3 DNA sequence: TGTGCCAGCAGAACCGGGACGGCTAAAGAGACCCAGTACTTC.

This clone was found once. The CDR3 region is CATGQVQSSGANVLTF. Written as DNA, the CDR3 is TGTGCCACCGGACAGGTCCAATCCTCTGGGGCCAACGTCCTGACTTTC. The chain has TRBV10-3 and TRBJ2-6, with 7 bases identical to TRBD1. Trimming removed 10 bases from V and 0 bases from J; junction bases left unmatched: 9. Germline V gene lookup returns CDR1 ENHRY and CDR2 SYGVKD. The CDR3 is 16 amino acids.

V is TRBV5-6 and J is TRBJ2-7; perhaps TRBD2 as D (6 bases). The V and J ends lost 4 bases and 4 bases respectively, with 15 bases between them. Germline V gene sequence: CDR1 SGHDT, CDR2 YYEEEE. This CDR3 is built from 14 residues. CDR3 in amino acids: CASSPGGAGYEQYF. CDR3 coding DNA: TGTGCCAGCAGCCCCGGGGGAGCCGGGTACGAGCAGTACTTC.

The chain joins TRBV5-6 to TRBJ2-3, with D possibly matching TRBD1 (5 bases). Germline CDR1 and CDR2: SGHDT and YYEEEE. The CDR3 loop spans 15 amino acids. With 0 bases removed from V and 2 bases from J, the gap between germline ends came to 10 bases. CDR3 nucleotides: TGTGCCAGCAGCTTGGGGGGCTCTTCCACAGATACGCAGTATTTT. Protein: CASSLGGSSTDTQYF.

The chain uses TRBV30 and TRBJ2-5; 11 bases are a match to TRBD1. The J call may be mistaken, given a closer DNA end match to TRBJ2-7. Germline-derived CDR1 and CDR2 are GTSNPN and SVGIG (reference sequence). The length of the CDR3 is 13 residues. Written as DNA, the CDR3 is TGTGCCTGGACCGGGACAGGGGGCTACGAGCAGTACTTC. Protein: CAWTGTGGYEQYF.